One sample yielded the 19 T cell receptor beta chains listed below, sequenced in a study of blood T cell repertoires in COVID-19. The data were produced by immunoSEQ multiplex PCR, yet TCRdb's version contains in-frame clones alone and is incomplete. The data contain roughly 61,000 clones, roughly 70% of them singletons. Sample: peripheral blood. All receptors derive from a woman aged 70-85 years with acute or convalescent COVID-19.

The chain combines TRBV30 with TRBJ2-1, with TRBD2 identical over 8 bases. There are 15 residues in the CDR3. Per the germline V gene, CDR1 is GTSNPN and CDR2 is SVGIG (reference sequence). V was pared by 2 bases and J by 3 bases, with 6 bases of the junction left unmatched. Written as DNA, the CDR3 is TGTGCCTGGAGTCCCCCCGGGGGGGGCTACAATGAGCAGTTCTTC. Amino acids: CAWSPPGGGYNEQFF.

The sample holds many counts of this clone. The chain links TRBV11-2 to TRBJ2-2; D uncertain. The CDR3 sequence is 13 residues long. Deletions cut 1 base from V and 2 bases from J, with 2 bases between. Germline V gives CDR1 SGHAT, CDR2 FQNNGV. The CDR3 DNA reads as TGTGCCAGCAGCTTAGTAAACACCGGGGAGCTGTTTTTT. Its protein is CASSLVNTGELFF. Using reference TRBV11-2 and TRBJ2-2 for the parts outside the CDR3, the full variable domain is EAGVAQSPRYKIIEKRQSVAFWCNPISGHATLYWYQQILGQGPKLLIQFQNNGVVDDSQLPKDRFSAERLKGVDSTLKIQPAKLEDSAVYLCASSLVNTGELFFGEGSRLTVL.

The chain recombines TRBV18 with TRBJ1-2; D call uncertain. The V gene's germline CDR1 is KGHSH and CDR2 LQKENI. Trimming took off 0 bases at V and 4 bases at J, with 6 bases between the two ends. This CDR3 is built from 13 residues. As DNA, the CDR3 is TGTGCCAGCTCACCACCCTCAGGCTATGGCTACACCTTC. This sequence encodes CASSPPSGYGYTF.

The chain joins TRBV4-1 to TRBJ1-6; D not certain. The V gene lost 0 bases and the J gene lost 1 base, with 13 bases spanning the gap. The CDR3 runs 18 residues. Germline V gene sequence: CDR1 MGHRA, CDR2 YSYEKL. The CDR3 DNA reads as TGCGCCAGCAGCCAAGATGAGCTGTCCTCTTCCTATAATTCACCCCTCCACTTT. Translation: CASSQDELSSSYNSPLHF.

By share of the sample, this clone is medium-sized. The gene calls are TRBV2 and TRBJ1-1; D gene uncertain. The CDR3 length is 14 residues. With 4 bases removed from V and 0 bases from J, the gap between germline ends came to 9 bases. CDR1 and CDR2 (germline): SNHLY, FYNNEI. CDR3 loop: CASSGRDLNTEAFF. The CDR3 coding sequence is TGTGCCAGCAGTGGCCGGGATCTGAACACTGAAGCTTTCTTT.

In regard to this clone: Its ends do not fully match the called genes, so a read error is possible. Distinct nucleotide sequences in the sample also encode this CDR3. The rearrangement joins TRBV6-5 to TRBJ1-1; maybe TRBD1 (6 bases). This CDR3 has 14 amino acids. Per germline, CDR1 MNHEY and CDR2 SVGAGI. The CDR3 nucleotides are TGCGCCAGCAGTACCGGGACAACCGGTACTGAAGCTTTCTTT. Translation gives CASSTGTTGTEAFF.

This clone was observed a few times. V gene TRBV30 combines with J gene TRBJ2-7; 10 bases line up with TRBD1. The CDR3 runs 14 residues. The germline CDR1 and CDR2 sequences are GTSNPN and SVGIG (reference sequence). With 5 bases clipped from V and 1 base from J, the junction kept 5 bases outside the gene matches. CDR3: CAWGTGDQSYEQYV. The CDR3 coding sequence is TGTGCCTGGGGGACAGGGGACCAGTCCTACGAGCAGTACGTC.

For this clone: Within the sample, other DNA sequences also encode this same CDR3. The chain combines TRBV11-2 with TRBJ1-2; D gene uncertain. There are 11 residues in the CDR3. Germline assignment: CDR1 SGHAT and CDR2 FQNNGV. Trimming shortened V by 4 bases and J by 2 bases, and 2 bases separated the two germline ends. The CDR3 DNA reads as TGTGCCAGCAGCTCAAACTATGGCTACACCTTC. Translating it yields CASSSNYGYTF.

The chain carries TRBV6-6 and TRBJ2-7; 8 bases agree with TRBD1. There are 15 residues in the CDR3. The germline V gene has CDR1 MNHNY and CDR2 SVGAGI (reference sequence). With 5 bases clipped from V and 1 base from J, the junction kept 7 bases outside the gene matches. CDR3 in amino acids: CASSPDRGGSYEQYV. CDR3 sequence (DNA): TGTGCCAGCAGTCCCGACAGGGGTGGATCCTACGAGCAGTACGTC.

DNA for the CDR3: TGTGCCTGTCGGGGGTCTGAAGCTTTCTTT. Translation gives CACRGSEAFF. The chain combines TRBV30 with TRBJ1-1; a weak D match, TRBD1 (5 bases). The germline V and J ends were trimmed by 6 bases and 6 bases, with 8 bases remaining between them. The CDR3 loop spans 10 amino acids. CDR1 is GTSNPN, CDR2 SVGIG, per germline (reference sequence).

This chain joins TRBV15 and TRBJ1-5, with D perhaps matching TRBD1 (5 bases). The ends were cut back, 6 bases at V and 0 bases at J, with 9 bases in the middle. Germline V gene data show CDR1 as LNHNV and CDR2 as YYDKDF (reference sequence). The CDR3 totals 14 residues. Here the CDR3 reads CATSLDTSNQPQHF. CDR3 sequence (DNA): TGTGCCACCAGTCTGGACACTAGCAATCAGCCCCAGCATTTT. The variable domain in full, completed from reference TRBV15 and TRBJ1-5, reads DAMVIQNPRYQVTQFGKPVTLSCSQTLNHNVMYWYQQKSSQAPKLLFHYYDKDFNNEADTPDNFQSRRPNTSFCFLDIRSPGLGDTAMYLCATSLDTSNQPQHFGDGTRLSIL.

The chain uses TRBV10-1 and TRBJ1-4; TRBD1 might be the D (6 bases). V lost 1 base to trimming and J lost 7 bases, with 13 bases between them. The CDR3 totals 15 residues. CDR1 and CDR2 (germline): WNHNN, SYGVQD (reference sequence). The CDR3 reads CASSEWRNRAEKLFF. CDR3 nucleotides: TGCGCCAGCAGTGAGTGGAGGAACAGGGCTGAAAAACTGTTTTTT.

The chain couples TRBV6-5 to TRBJ1-1; TRBD1 is a possible D gene (5 bases). This CDR3 comprises 14 residues. Germline lookup yields CDR1 MNHEY and CDR2 SVGAGI. Deletions cut 6 bases from V and 11 bases from J, with 22 bases between. CDR3 in DNA: TGTGCCAGCAGGGGGGGGAATGGGGCCCGGCGCGCTTTCTTT. Amino acids: CASRGGNGARRAFF.

The chain is built from TRBV3-1 (or the pseudogene TRBV3-2) and TRBJ1-1; D gene uncertain. The CDR3 totals 13 residues. The germline V and J ends were trimmed by 1 base and 6 bases, with 9 bases remaining between them. Germline CDR1 LGHDT, CDR2 YNNKEL (reference sequence). DNA for the CDR3: TGTGCCAGCAGCCAAGCACGGGAAGCTGAAGCTTTCTTT. It codes for CASSQAREAEAFF.

The chain links TRBV4-1 to TRBJ2-7, with 9 bases matching TRBD1. The CDR3 is made up of 18 amino acids. The junction had 13 bases not matched to a gene; V was cut back by 4 bases and J by 0 bases. Looked up from germline, CDR1 is MGHRA and CDR2 is YSYEKL. For the CDR3, the DNA is TGCGCCAGCAGCCGGGATACAGGGGGCCGGTCGGGCTCCTACGAGCAGTACTTC. It specifies CASSRDTGGRSGSYEQYF.

The genes are TRBV5-1 and TRBJ2-3; 11 nucleotides match TRBD1. V lost 3 bases to trimming and J lost 6 bases; unmatched junction nucleotides: 15. From germline, CDR1 is SGHRS and CDR2 YFSETQ. The CDR3 covers 18 residues. The CDR3, as DNA: TGCGCCAGCAGCTCGGGATACGGAGCGGGGACAGGGGGGGATACGCAGTATTTT. Its translation: CASSSGYGAGTGGDTQYF.

This clone was detected a few times. V gene TRBV6-5 combines with J gene TRBJ1-2, with unresolved D. Trimming cost V 4 bases and J 5 bases, with 20 bases left between them. The CDR3 runs to 16 residues. Germline V gene lookup returns CDR1 MNHEY and CDR2 SVGAGI. The CDR3 region has the DNA TGTGCCAGCAGTTCACAAATGGACTACCCAAAATATGGCTACACCTTC. It translates to CASSSQMDYPKYGYTF.

This clone is a singleton in its sample. The sample carries other DNA sequences with the same CDR3. The chain carries TRBV29-1 and TRBJ2-2; 8 nucleotides agree with TRBD1. Germline V gene lookup returns CDR1 SQVTM and CDR2 ANQGSEA. The CDR3 is 14 residues long. The junction had 10 bases not matched to a gene; V was cut back by 5 bases and J by 8 bases. The CDR3 DNA follows: TGCAGCGTTTTGGGGCAGGGGGCCGCTGGGGAGCTGTTTTTT. This encodes CSVLGQGAAGELFF.

The chain couples TRBV5-6 to TRBJ1-2, with D uncertain. The germline V gene encodes CDR1 SGHDT and CDR2 YYEEEE. Trimming pared 1 base from V and 4 bases from J, leaving 11 bases between. This CDR3 is 14 amino acids long. CDR3 in DNA: TGTGCCAGCAGCTTGAGGCGCGGGAGCTATGGCTACACCTTC. This codes for CASSLRRGSYGYTF.